Listed below are T cell receptor beta chains from one sample, sequenced in a study of blood T cell repertoires in COVID-19. Sequenced by immunoSEQ multiplex PCR; TCRdb stores in-frame clones only, minus some. The sample consists of around 290,000 clones, just over 90% of them appearing once. The sample consisted of peripheral blood. All receptors come from a woman under 40 with COVID-19, enrolled during active disease. Both conserved end residues are part of each CDR3. The D gene is left open where the match is weak. Only some rows state a clone size, as once, few, many or a class for expanded clones.

j_call | d_call | clone_size | cdr3_length | v_call | cdr3_aa | cdr3_nt
TRBJ2-7 | TRBD1 | - | 14 | TRBV7-9 | CASSSGTGAYEQYF | TGTGCCAGCAGCTCCGGGACAGGGGCCTACGAGCAGTACTTC
TRBJ1-1 | TRBD1 | - | 14 | TRBV18 | CASSQQGANTEAFF | TGTGCCAGCTCACAACAGGGGGCCAACACTGAAGCTTTCTTT
TRBJ2-1 | TRBD2 | - | 16 | TRBV28 | CASSFPQAGEYNEQFF | TGTGCCAGCAGTTTCCCCCAAGCGGGGGAGTACAATGAGCAGTTCTTC
TRBJ2-7 | TRBD2 | - | 16 | TRBV4-1 | CASSLSLTSGSYEQYF | TGCGCCAGCAGCCTTTCCCTGACTAGCGGCTCCTACGAGCAGTACTTC
TRBJ1-2 | TRBD1 | - | 15 | TRBV6-6 | CASLPSGTDTYGYTF | TGTGCCAGCCTTCCGTCCGGGACAGATACCTATGGCTACACCTTC
TRBJ2-1 | TRBD1 | - | 17 | TRBV9 | CASSASPSGTGKYEQFF | TGTGCCAGCAGCGCCTCCCCATCGGGGACAGGGAAATATGAGCAGTTCTTC
TRBJ2-7 | TRBD2 | - | 17 | TRBV7-8 | CASSLAPGLAGEREQYF | TGTGCCAGCAGCTTAGCCCCGGGACTAGCGGGAGAGCGCGAGCAGTACTTC
TRBJ2-1 | - | - | 15 | TRBV30 | CAWSAADSSYNEQFF | TGTGCCTGGAGTGCAGCGGATAGCTCCTACAATGAGCAGTTCTTC
TRBJ2-3 | - | - | 14 | TRBV6-5 | CASSYATNTDTQYF | TGTGCCAGCAGTTACGCTACTAACACAGATACGCAGTATTTT
TRBJ2-4 | - | - | 16 | TRBV30 | CAWSASIAFAKNIQYF | TGTGCCTGGAGTGCCTCTATAGCCTTTGCCAAAAACATTCAGTACTTC
TRBJ1-1 | - | - | 14 | TRBV4-1 | CASSQDAVNTEAFF | TGCGCCAGCAGCCAAGATGCAGTGAACACTGAAGCTTTCTTT
TRBJ1-1 | - | - | 13 | TRBV6-5 | CASRRGADTEAFF | TGTGCCAGCAGACGTGGGGCTGACACTGAAGCTTTCTTT
TRBJ1-1 | - | - | 14 | TRBV11-3 | CASSPTGMNTEAFF | TGTGCCAGCAGCCCCACAGGGATGAACACTGAAGCTTTCTTT
TRBJ1-6 | TRBD1 | - | 15 | TRBV11-2 | CASSARRDSYSPLHF | TGTGCCAGCAGCGCCCGCCGGGACAGCTATTCACCCCTCCACTTT
TRBJ2-7 | TRBD2 | once | 14 | TRBV2 | CASSDAGAFYEQYF | TGTGCCAGCAGTGATGCGGGAGCATTCTACGAGCAGTACTTC